This T cell receptor (beta chain) comes out of a study of patients and donors after allogeneic stem cell transplantation. TCRdb ran MiXCR on the RT-PCR reads and lists one entry per CDR3 protein. The repertoire holds over 350,000 distinct CDR3 sequences, with under 20% as singletons. Germline V gene data show CDR1 as MNHEY and CDR2 as SMNVEV (reference sequence). V was trimmed by 2 bases and J by 2 bases, leaving 13 bases between them. The CDR3 extends over 16 amino acids. This sequence joins TRBV27 and TRBJ2-1; D tentatively fits TRBD1 or TRBD2 (5 bases each). Sequencing was performed on blood, either unsorted or a sorted T cell fraction (not recorded which). This sequence was found in a human donor who was either an allogeneic HSCT recipient or a stem cell or donor lymphocyte infusion donor (not recorded which). It is not recorded whose cells these are; they may come from a transplant donor. The CDR3 loop is CASSLLGESPYNEQFF. The CDR3 region has the DNA TGTGCCAGCAGTTTACTGGGGGAGAGCCCCTACAATGAGCAGTTCTTC.